The TCR beta chain under discussion was sequenced for a study of beta chain features in type 1 diabetes. Study-level results: In the patient group, naive, central memory and Treg TCRB repertoires seemed more alike than in the healthy donor group.

CD45RO/CCR7/CD25/CD127/CD95/CD27 separated CD4+ naive, central memory, regulatory and stem cell-like memory cells by sorting. Sequencing targeted expressed TCRB transcripts, as all isolated RNA had been reverse transcribed. Some clones are missing from TCRdb's copy, which holds only in-frame ones; the method was immunoSEQ multiplex PCR. The profile shows approximately 330,000 clones, 9.5% to 12% of them singletons. V shed 0 bases and J 0 bases; nucleotides not matched to a gene: 5. This CDR3 is 17 amino acids long. Germline loops: CDR1 SGDLS, CDR2 YYNGEE. Concerning this clone: Its antigen is still unknown.

V gene TRBV9 combines with J gene TRBJ2-2; TRBD2 agrees at 7 bases. Sequencing was carried out using naive CD4+ T cells from blood. The receptor's source is a woman in her 30s in good health. The CDR3 nucleotides read TGTGCCAGCAGCGTAGTGTCTAGCGGAGCGAACACCGGGGAGCTGTTTTTT. It encodes CASSVVSSGANTGELFF.